This entry concerns a single T cell receptor (beta chain). Its target is unknown. Germline lookup yields CDR1 ENHRY and CDR2 SYGVKD. V lost 3 bases, J lost 7 bases, and 9 bases lay in between. CDR3 length: 12 amino acids. The data were obtained in a study of blood T cells in healthy people across ages. The use of a sample-barcoded 5' primer and a J-beta primer mix characterized a second PCR of about 6 to 11 cycles. TCRdb called the 5' RACE reads again in MiXCR, with one record for every CDR3 protein. The table records around 1,500,000 distinct CDR3 sequences, 28% of them present only once. Regarding the study as a whole: Estimated diversity, derived from one million T cells, was regarded as an underestimate.

The chain employs TRBV10-3 and TRBJ1-1; D not certain. The receptor was isolated from a woman aged 25 to 45 in good health. The sequencing input was blood. The CDR3 nucleotides are TGTGCCATCAGTGATAGCCGGAATGAAGCTTTCTTT. It translates to CAISDSRNEAFF.